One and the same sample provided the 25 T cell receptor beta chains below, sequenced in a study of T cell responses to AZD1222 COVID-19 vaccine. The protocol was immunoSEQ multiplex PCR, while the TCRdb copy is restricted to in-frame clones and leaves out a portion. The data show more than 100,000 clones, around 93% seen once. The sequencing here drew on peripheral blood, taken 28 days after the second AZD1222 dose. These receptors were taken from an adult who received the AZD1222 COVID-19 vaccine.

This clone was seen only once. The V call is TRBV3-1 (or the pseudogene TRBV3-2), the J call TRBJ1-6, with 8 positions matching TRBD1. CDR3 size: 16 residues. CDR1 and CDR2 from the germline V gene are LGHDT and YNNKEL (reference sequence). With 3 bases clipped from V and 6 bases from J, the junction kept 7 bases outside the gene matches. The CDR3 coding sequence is TGTGCCAGCAGCCAGGTTACCGGGACAGGTAATTCACCCCTCCACTTT. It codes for CASSQVTGTGNSPLHF.

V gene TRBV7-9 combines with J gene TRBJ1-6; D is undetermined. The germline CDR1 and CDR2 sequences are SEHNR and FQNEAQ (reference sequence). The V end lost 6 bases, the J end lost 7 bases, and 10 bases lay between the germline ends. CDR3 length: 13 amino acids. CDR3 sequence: CASRTDTNSPLHF. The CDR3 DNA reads TGTGCCAGCAGAACCGACACAAATTCACCCCTCCACTTT.

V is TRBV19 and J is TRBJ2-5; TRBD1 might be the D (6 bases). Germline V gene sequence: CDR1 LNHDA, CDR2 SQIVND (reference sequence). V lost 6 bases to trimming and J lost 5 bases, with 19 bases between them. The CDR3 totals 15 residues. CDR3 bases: TGTGCCAGTAGCCCGGTGCTACAGGGTGGGGAGACCCAGTACTTC. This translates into CASSPVLQGGETQYF.

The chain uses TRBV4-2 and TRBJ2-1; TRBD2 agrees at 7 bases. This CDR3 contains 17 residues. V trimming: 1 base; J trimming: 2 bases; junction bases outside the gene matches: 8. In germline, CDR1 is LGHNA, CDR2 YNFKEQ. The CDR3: CASSQGAGAGTYNEQFF. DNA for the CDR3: TGTGCCAGCAGCCAAGGGGCGGGAGCGGGGACCTACAATGAGCAGTTCTTC.

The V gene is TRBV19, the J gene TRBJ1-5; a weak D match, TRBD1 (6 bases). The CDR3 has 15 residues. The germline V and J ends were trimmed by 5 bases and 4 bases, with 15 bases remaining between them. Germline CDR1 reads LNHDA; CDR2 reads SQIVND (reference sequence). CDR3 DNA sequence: TGTGCCAGTAGTGAATGGACAGTAGGAAATCAGCCCCAGCATTTT. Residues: CASSEWTVGNQPQHF.

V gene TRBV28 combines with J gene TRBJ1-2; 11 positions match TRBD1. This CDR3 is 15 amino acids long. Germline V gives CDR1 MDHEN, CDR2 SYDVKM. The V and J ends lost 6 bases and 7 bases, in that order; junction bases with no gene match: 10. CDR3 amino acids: CASSIGGQGVFGYTF. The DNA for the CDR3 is TGTGCCAGCAGCATAGGGGGACAGGGGGTTTTTGGCTACACCTTC.

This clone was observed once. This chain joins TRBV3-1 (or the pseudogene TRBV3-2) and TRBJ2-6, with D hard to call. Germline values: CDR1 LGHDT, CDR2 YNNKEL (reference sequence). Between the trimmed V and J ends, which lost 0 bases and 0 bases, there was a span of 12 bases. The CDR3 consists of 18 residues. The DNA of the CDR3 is TGTGCCAGCAGCCAAGAGATAAAGGCCAGCTCTGGGGCCAACGTCCTGACTTTC. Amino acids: CASSQEIKASSGANVLTF.

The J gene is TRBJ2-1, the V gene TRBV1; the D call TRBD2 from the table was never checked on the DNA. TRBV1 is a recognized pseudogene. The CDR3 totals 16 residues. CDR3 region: CTSGLAEVVSYNEQFF. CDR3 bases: TGCACCAGCGGACTTGCGGAAGTTGTCTCCTACAATGAGCAGTTCTTC.

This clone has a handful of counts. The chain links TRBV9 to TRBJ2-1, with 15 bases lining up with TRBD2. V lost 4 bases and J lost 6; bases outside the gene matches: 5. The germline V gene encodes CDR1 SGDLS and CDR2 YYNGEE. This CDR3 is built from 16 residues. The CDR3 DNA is TGTGCCAGCAGCCCCAGGGGACTAGCGGGAGGCAATGAGCAGTTCTTC. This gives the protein CASSPRGLAGGNEQFF.

CDR3 nucleotides: TGTGCCAGCAGCCCGAGGGTTAACTCTGGAAACACCATATATTTT. It is translated as CASSPRVNSGNTIYF. The rearrangement links TRBV5-6 to TRBJ1-3; D is undetermined. Germline lookup yields CDR1 SGHDT and CDR2 YYEEEE. The length of the CDR3 is 15 residues. V gave up 4 bases and J gave up 0 bases, with 11 bases separating them.

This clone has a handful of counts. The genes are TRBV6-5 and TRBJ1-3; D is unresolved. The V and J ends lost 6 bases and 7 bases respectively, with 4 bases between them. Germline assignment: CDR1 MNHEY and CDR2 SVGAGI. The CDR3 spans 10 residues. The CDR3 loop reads CASRTNTIYF. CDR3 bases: TGTGCCAGCAGGACCAACACCATATATTTT.

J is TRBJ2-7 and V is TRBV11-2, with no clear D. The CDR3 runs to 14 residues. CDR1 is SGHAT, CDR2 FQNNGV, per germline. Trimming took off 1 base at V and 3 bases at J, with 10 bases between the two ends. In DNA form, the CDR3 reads TGTGCCAGCAGCTTAGTGGGCAGGCGCTACGAGCAGTACTTC. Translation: CASSLVGRRYEQYF.

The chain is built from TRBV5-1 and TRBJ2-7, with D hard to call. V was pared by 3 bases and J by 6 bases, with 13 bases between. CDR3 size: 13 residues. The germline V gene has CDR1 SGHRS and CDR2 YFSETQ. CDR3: CASSSLLGLEQYF. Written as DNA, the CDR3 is TGCGCCAGCAGCTCCCTCTTAGGGCTCGAGCAGTACTTC.

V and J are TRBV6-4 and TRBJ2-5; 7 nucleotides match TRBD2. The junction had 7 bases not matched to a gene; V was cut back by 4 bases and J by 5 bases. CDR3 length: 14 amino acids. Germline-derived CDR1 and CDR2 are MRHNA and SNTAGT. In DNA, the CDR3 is TGTGCCAGCAGTGTTGGGGGGGGAAAGGAGACCCAGTACTTC. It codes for CASSVGGGKETQYF.

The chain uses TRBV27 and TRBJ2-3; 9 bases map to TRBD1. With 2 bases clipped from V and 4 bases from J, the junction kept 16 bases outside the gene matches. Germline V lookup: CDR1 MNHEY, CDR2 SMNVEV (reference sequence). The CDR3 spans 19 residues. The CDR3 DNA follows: TGTGCCAGCAGTTTAGGCTACCCCCCCGGGACAGGGACGGCAGATACGCAGTATTTT. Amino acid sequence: CASSLGYPPGTGTADTQYF.

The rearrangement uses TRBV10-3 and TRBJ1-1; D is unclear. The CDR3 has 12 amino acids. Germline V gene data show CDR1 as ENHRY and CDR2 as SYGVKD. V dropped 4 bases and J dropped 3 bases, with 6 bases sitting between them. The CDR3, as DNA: TGTGCCATCAGTGCTTCGGACACTGAAGCTTTCTTT. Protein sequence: CAISASDTEAFF.

The CDR3 DNA sequence: TGTGCCACCAGTGCATGGGGGCCGGGGACCGGGGAGCTGTTTTTT. Translating it yields CATSAWGPGTGELFF. The J gene is TRBJ2-2, the V gene TRBV24-1, with D possibly being TRBD1 (6 bases). From germline, CDR1 is KGHDR and CDR2 SFDVKD. Between the trimmed V and J ends, which lost 5 bases and 5 bases, there was a span of 14 bases. This CDR3 region has 15 residues.

CDR3 in DNA: TGTGCCAGCAGCTTAAACTACAGGGCCGGAAACACCATATATTTT. Its protein is CASSLNYRAGNTIYF. This chain uses TRBV7-6 with TRBJ1-3; maybe TRBD1 (6 bases). Germline values: CDR1 SGHVS, CDR2 FNYEAQ. Trimming removed 2 bases from V and 4 bases from J, with 12 bases in between. The CDR3 consists of 15 residues.

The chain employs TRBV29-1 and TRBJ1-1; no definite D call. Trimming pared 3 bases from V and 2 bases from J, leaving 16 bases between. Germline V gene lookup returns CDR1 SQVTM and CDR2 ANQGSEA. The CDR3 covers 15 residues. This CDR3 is CSVEGSADLNTEAFF. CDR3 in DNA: TGCAGCGTTGAGGGCAGCGCCGACCTTAACACTGAAGCTTTCTTT.

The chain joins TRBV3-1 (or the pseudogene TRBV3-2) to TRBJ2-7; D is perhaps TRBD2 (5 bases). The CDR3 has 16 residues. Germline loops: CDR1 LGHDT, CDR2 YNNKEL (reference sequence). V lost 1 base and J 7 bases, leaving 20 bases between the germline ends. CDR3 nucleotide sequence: TGTGCCAGCAGCCAAGGTTCAGGAGGTGGGCGTCCGGAGCAGTACTTC. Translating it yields CASSQGSGGGRPEQYF.

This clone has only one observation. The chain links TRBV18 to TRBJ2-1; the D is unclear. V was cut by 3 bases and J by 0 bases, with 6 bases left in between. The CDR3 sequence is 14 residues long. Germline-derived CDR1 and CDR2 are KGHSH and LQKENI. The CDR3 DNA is TGTGCCAGCTCACCGCCAACCTCCTACAATGAGCAGTTCTTC. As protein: CASSPPTSYNEQFF.

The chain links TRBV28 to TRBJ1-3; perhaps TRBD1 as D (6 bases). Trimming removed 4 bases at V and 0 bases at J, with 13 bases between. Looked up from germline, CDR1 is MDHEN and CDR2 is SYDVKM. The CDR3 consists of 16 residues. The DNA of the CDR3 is TGTGCCAGCAGTTGGGGTGGGGGCATCTCTGGAAACACCATATATTTT. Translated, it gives CASSWGGGISGNTIYF. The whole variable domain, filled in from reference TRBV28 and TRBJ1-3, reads DVKVTQSSRYLVKRTGEKVFLECVQDMDHENMFWYRQDPGLGLRLIYFSYDVKMKEKGDIPEGYSVSREKKERFSLILESASTNQTSMYLCASSWGGGISGNTIYFGEGSWLTVV.

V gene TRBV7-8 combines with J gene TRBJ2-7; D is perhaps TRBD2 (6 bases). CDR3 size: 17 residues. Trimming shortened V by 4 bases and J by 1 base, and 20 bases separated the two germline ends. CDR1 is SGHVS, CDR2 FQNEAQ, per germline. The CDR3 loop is CASSYSLGVAVSYEQYF. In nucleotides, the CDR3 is TGTGCCAGCAGCTACTCTCTGGGGGTAGCGGTATCCTACGAGCAGTACTTC.

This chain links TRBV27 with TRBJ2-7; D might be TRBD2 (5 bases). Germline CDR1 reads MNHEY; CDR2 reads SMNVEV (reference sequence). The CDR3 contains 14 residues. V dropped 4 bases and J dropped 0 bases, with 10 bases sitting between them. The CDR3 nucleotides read TGTGCCAGCAGTTGGACTCCGAGCTCCTACGAGCAGTACTTC. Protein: CASSWTPSSYEQYF.

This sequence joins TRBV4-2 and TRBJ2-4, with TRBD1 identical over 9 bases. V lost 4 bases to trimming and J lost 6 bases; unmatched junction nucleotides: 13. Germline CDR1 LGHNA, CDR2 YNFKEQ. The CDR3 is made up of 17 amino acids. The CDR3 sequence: CASSLPMDRGGGNIQYF. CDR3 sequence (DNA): TGTGCCAGCAGCCTACCGATGGACAGGGGCGGAGGAAACATTCAGTACTTC.